A single sample is the source of the 28 T cell receptor beta chains below, sequenced in a study of CD8 T cells in Susac syndrome. Random-hexamer reverse transcription was applied to roughly 0.5 to 1 ug RNA. TCRdb reprocessed the immunoSEQ multiplex PCR reads via MiXCR and lists one record per CDR3 protein. The sample lists approximately 150,000 distinct CDR3 sequences, roughly 92% seen once, with around 0.09% in the top ten. Material: CD4+ T cells from PBMCs. All receptors derive from a human donor with multiple sclerosis.

CDR3 sequence reads: CASSLSGLETQYF. CDR3 DNA sequence: TGTGCCAGCAGCTTATCTGGGCTAGAGACCCAGTACTTC. The chain carries TRBV7-2 and TRBJ2-5; D is unclear. The CDR3 spans 13 residues. Trimming left V 2 bases short and J 4 bases short, with 8 bases between. Germline CDR1 is SGHTA and CDR2 is FQGNSA. The entire variable domain, with the rest obtained from reference TRBV7-2 and TRBJ2-5, is as follows: GAGVSQSPSNKVTEKGKDVELRCDPISGHTALYWYRQSLGQGLEFLIYFQGNSAPDKSGLPSDRFSAERTGGSVSTLTIQRTQQEDSAVYLCASSLSGLETQYFGPGTRLLVL.

CDR3 coding DNA: TGCGCCAGCAGCCCAGGATCGACAGCGGCATCGGCCCAGTACTTC. It yields the protein CASSPGSTAASAQYF. The chain couples TRBV5-1 to TRBJ2-5, with D perhaps being TRBD1 or TRBD2 (5 bases each). The CDR3 runs 15 residues. CDR1 SGHRS and CDR2 YFSETQ come from the germline V gene. Trimming left V 4 bases short and J 9 bases short, with 22 bases between. The full variable domain, its missing parts supplied by reference TRBV5-1 and TRBJ2-5, is KAGVTQTPRYLIKTRGQQVTLSCSPISGHRSVSWYQQTPGQGLQFLFEYFSETQRNKGNFPGRFSGRQFSNSRSEMNVSTLELGDSALYLCASSPGSTAASAQYFGPGTRLLVL.

This chain uses TRBV18 with TRBJ2-1; no reliable D call. CDR1 and CDR2 (germline): KGHSH, LQKENI. CDR3 length equals 15 residues. Trimming took 6 bases from V and 5 from J, leaving 17 bases between them. This chain's CDR3 is CASSSGPNQNNEQFF. CDR3 DNA sequence: TGTGCCAGCTCTTCCGGTCCTAACCAGAACAATGAGCAGTTCTTC.

The rearrangement uses TRBV2 and TRBJ2-7; weak D call: TRBD1 (5 bases). Looked up from germline, CDR1 is SNHLY and CDR2 is FYNNEI. The CDR3 extends over 14 amino acids. V was cut by 6 bases and J by 6 bases, with 18 bases left in between. The CDR3 DNA reads TGTGCCAGCAGGGACACCGTCCGGTTTGGCGAGCAGTACTTC. This codes for CASRDTVRFGEQYF.

The genes are TRBV2 and TRBJ1-5, with a tentative D call TRBD1 (5 bases). Deletions cut 7 bases from V and 2 bases from J, with 9 bases between. This CDR3 comprises 13 residues. CDR1 and CDR2 (germline): SNHLY, FYNNEI. The DNA for the CDR3 is TGTGCCAGCAATACCAGGGGCAATCAGCCCCAGCATTTT. It is translated as CASNTRGNQPQHF.

The V and J genes are TRBV5-1 and TRBJ2-2; a weak D match, TRBD1 (5 bases). The CDR3 spans 14 residues. From germline, CDR1 is SGHRS and CDR2 YFSETQ. Between the trimmed V and J ends, which lost 4 bases and 6 bases, there was a span of 13 bases. The CDR3 nucleotides read TGCGCCAGCAGCCTACCCCAGGGATCCGGGGAGCTGTTTTTT. Protein: CASSLPQGSGELFF.

The V call is TRBV7-2, the J call TRBJ2-7; perhaps D is TRBD1 or TRBD2 (5 bases each). V was trimmed by 2 bases and J by 4 bases, leaving 15 bases between them. Per the germline V gene, CDR1 is SGHTA and CDR2 is FQGNSA. CDR3 length: 15 amino acids. The CDR3 region is CASSLWGQPGYEQYF. The CDR3 DNA sequence: TGTGCCAGCAGCTTATGGGGCCAGCCGGGATACGAGCAGTACTTC.

V and J are TRBV6-5 and TRBJ1-1; TRBD1 is a possible D gene (5 bases). Trimming cost V 7 bases and J 5 bases, with 17 bases left between them. Looked up from germline, CDR1 is MNHEY and CDR2 is SVGAGI. The CDR3 loop spans 14 amino acids. The CDR3 sequence is CASTTPGGGTEAFF. CDR3 bases: TGTGCCAGCACCACACCCGGGGGAGGGACTGAAGCTTTCTTT.

This clonotype was seen a few times. CDR3 region: CASSLRTGPETQYF. The CDR3, as DNA: TGTGCCAGCAGCTTAAGGACAGGGCCGGAGACCCAGTACTTC. The rearrangement uses TRBV7-3 and TRBJ2-5, with 8 bases matching TRBD1. Germline loops: CDR1 SGHTA, CDR2 FQGTGA. There are 14 residues in the CDR3. Trimming removed 1 base from V and 5 bases from J; junction bases left unmatched: 3.

V is TRBV30 and J is TRBJ1-2; D remains ambiguous. V was shortened by 4 bases and J by 7 bases, with 10 bases between the two germline ends. This CDR3 comprises 11 residues. CDR1 is GTSNPN, CDR2 SVGIG, per germline (reference sequence). CDR3 DNA: TGTGCCTGGACCCTCGAAGGTGGCTACACCTTC. Amino acid sequence: CAWTLEGGYTF.

This clonotype has just one count. The chain couples TRBV30 to TRBJ1-2, with a tentative D call TRBD1 (5 bases). With 3 bases removed from V and 1 base from J, the gap between germline ends came to 18 bases. This CDR3 is 16 amino acids long. The V gene's germline CDR1 is GTSNPN and CDR2 SVGIG (reference sequence). Here the CDR3 DNA reads TGTGCCTGGAGCGATCCGGGGACGGCGGGTAACTATGGCTACACCTTC. It codes for CAWSDPGTAGNYGYTF.

The chain has TRBV19 and TRBJ1-2; D is undetermined. This CDR3 has 15 residues. Per the germline V gene, CDR1 is LNHDA and CDR2 is SQIVND (reference sequence). Trimming shortened V by 5 bases and J by 5 bases, and 18 bases separated the two germline ends. The CDR3 is CASSPQWTEKYGYTF. CDR3 nucleotides: TGTGCCAGTAGTCCGCAATGGACGGAGAAATATGGCTACACCTTC.

The J gene is TRBJ2-2, the V gene TRBV19, with D possibly being TRBD2 (5 bases). The CDR3 has 13 residues. V lost 7 bases and J lost 9, with 15 bases in between. Looked up from germline, CDR1 is LNHDA and CDR2 is SQIVND (reference sequence). The CDR3 reads CASTDGVFRELFF. CDR3 nucleotide sequence: TGTGCCAGTACTGACGGGGTTTTTCGGGAGCTGTTTTTT.

This clonotype was seen a handful of times. The chain has TRBV19 and TRBJ2-7; 7 positions agree with TRBD1. Germline V gene lookup returns CDR1 LNHDA and CDR2 SQIVND (reference sequence). CDR3 length equals 18 residues. J was trimmed by 0 bases and V by 5 bases; bases with no gene match: 16. The CDR3 protein is CASSGYRDSAYSSYEQYF. CDR3 in DNA: TGTGCCAGTAGTGGTTACCGGGACAGTGCCTACAGCTCCTACGAGCAGTACTTC.

The chain is built from TRBV10-3 and TRBJ2-7, with TRBD1 identical over 7 bases. V shed 10 bases, J shed 2 bases, and the junction held 8 bases outside the gene matches. This CDR3 has 13 amino acids. Germline V lookup: CDR1 ENHRY, CDR2 SYGVKD. For the CDR3, the DNA is TGTGCCACCCAATTACAGGGGACCTACGAGCAGTACTTC. Translation: CATQLQGTYEQYF.

This clonotype has a handful of counts. This chain joins TRBV19 and TRBJ2-7, with D unclear. The CDR3 sequence is 14 residues long. CDR1 and CDR2 from the germline V gene are LNHDA and SQIVND (reference sequence). Deletions cut 6 bases from V and 2 bases from J, with 14 bases between. The CDR3 spells CASRGSYAPYEQYF. CDR3 nucleotide sequence: TGTGCCAGTAGGGGATCATACGCACCCTACGAGCAGTACTTC.

The J gene is TRBJ2-1, the V gene TRBV10-3; 9 bases line up with TRBD1. The germline V gene encodes CDR1 ENHRY and CDR2 SYGVKD. There are 15 residues in the CDR3. Losses at the gene ends were 2 bases for V and 7 bases for J; bases not matched to a gene: 6. CDR3 nucleotide sequence: TGTGCCATCAGTGAGCTCCGGACAGGGGTGAATGAGCAGTTCTTC. This sequence encodes CAISELRTGVNEQFF.

V is TRBV6-2 or TRBV6-3 and J is TRBJ2-6, with D maybe TRBD2 (5 bases). The V and J ends lost 6 bases and 0 bases respectively, with 15 bases between them. The CDR3 is 17 residues long. Per the germline V gene, CDR1 is MNHEY and CDR2 is SVGEGT. CDR3 nucleotide sequence: TGTGCCAGCAGCGGACTGGCCAGCAGCTCTGGGGCCAACGTCCTGACTTTC. Translated: CASSGLASSSGANVLTF.

This clonotype has only one observation. V is TRBV20-1 and J is TRBJ2-3, with a tentative D call TRBD1 (6 bases). Germline V gene data show CDR1 as DFQATT and CDR2 as SNEGSKA (reference sequence). The CDR3 has 12 residues. Trimming pared 7 bases from V and 2 bases from J, leaving 10 bases between. In DNA, the CDR3 is TGCAGTGGTCAGGGGTACACAGATACGCAGTATTTT. Translating it yields CSGQGYTDTQYF.

The CDR3 sequence: CASSLRGKETQYF. CDR3 bases: TGTGCCAGCAGCTTACGGGGAAAAGAGACCCAGTACTTC. The V and J genes are TRBV11-3 and TRBJ2-5, with a weak D call TRBD2 (5 bases). With 2 bases removed from V and 3 bases from J, the gap between germline ends came to 7 bases. CDR1 is SGHNT and CDR2 is YENEEA in the germline V gene. This CDR3 is built from 13 residues.

The V gene is TRBV18, the J gene TRBJ1-2; D uncertain. Trimming cost V 6 bases and J 10 bases, with 18 bases left between them. CDR3 length: 13 amino acids. CDR1 KGHSH and CDR2 LQKENI come from the germline V gene. The CDR3: CASSDSVRSDYTF. Written as DNA, the CDR3 is TGTGCCAGCTCCGATTCTGTTAGGTCGGACTACACCTTC.

CDR3 residues: CAWSVLHGWNQPQHF. In DNA form, the CDR3 reads TGTGCCTGGAGTGTACTCCATGGGTGGAATCAGCCCCAGCATTTT. This chain uses TRBV30 with TRBJ1-5; no clear D. CDR1 is GTSNPN, CDR2 SVGIG, per germline (reference sequence). The CDR3 totals 15 residues. V lost 0 bases to trimming and J lost 4 bases, with 13 bases between them. Together with reference TRBV30 and TRBJ1-5, the CDR3 gives the full variable domain: SQTIHQWPATLVQPVGSPLSLECTVEGTSNPNLYWYRQAAGRGLQLLFYSVGIGQISSEVPQNLSASRPQDRQFILSSKKLLLSDSGFYLCAWSVLHGWNQPQHFGDGTRLSIL.

The chain links TRBV5-4 to TRBJ1-1; D remains ambiguous. Trimming left V 0 bases short and J 0 bases short, with 6 bases between. The CDR3 spans 14 residues. From germline, CDR1 is SGHNT and CDR2 YYREEE (reference sequence). In nucleotides, the CDR3 is TGTGCCAGCAGCTTGGACTTTCTGAACACTGAAGCTTTCTTT. Amino acid sequence: CASSLDFLNTEAFF.

This sequence joins TRBV7-3 and TRBJ1-5, with TRBD1 identical over 7 bases. The V gene's germline CDR1 is SGHTA and CDR2 FQGTGA. The CDR3 is made up of 15 amino acids. Unmatched junction bases numbered 6, after V lost 5 bases and J lost 2 bases. CDR3 DNA: TGTGCCAGCAGCCTGACCGGGACAGGCAATCAGCCCCAGCATTTT. It specifies CASSLTGTGNQPQHF.

This chain joins TRBV11-2 and TRBJ2-1; TRBD2 agrees at 8 bases. V lost 1 base and J lost 0; bases outside the gene matches: 14. Per germline, CDR1 SGHAT and CDR2 FQNNGV. The CDR3 has 20 amino acids. The CDR3 sequence is CASSLGPGLAWRFSYNEQFF. DNA for the CDR3: TGTGCCAGCAGCTTAGGCCCAGGACTAGCCTGGCGGTTCTCCTACAATGAGCAGTTCTTC.

V usage is TRBV6-5 and J usage is TRBJ2-3, with 9 bases that match TRBD2. The ends lost 2 bases at V and 7 bases at J; junction bases unmatched: 7. Germline V gene data show CDR1 as MNHEY and CDR2 as SVGAGI. The CDR3 sequence is 15 residues long. CDR3 nucleotides: TGTGCCAGCAGTTACCTTAGCGGGGGAGATTATACGCAGTATTTT. Amino acid sequence: CASSYLSGGDYTQYF.

CDR3 region: CASSESSGITYEQYF. CDR3 sequence (DNA): TGTGCCAGCAGTGAATCCAGCGGGATTACCTACGAGCAGTACTTC. V gene TRBV2 combines with J gene TRBJ2-7; 7 nucleotides line up with TRBD2. Germline loops: CDR1 SNHLY, CDR2 FYNNEI. This CDR3 spans 15 amino acids. V gave up 2 bases and J gave up 2 bases; unmatched junction bases: 6.

CDR3 in DNA: TGTGCCAGCTCAAAATTGGGGGCTAGAGACGAGCAGTACTTC. This codes for CASSKLGARDEQYF. The chain uses TRBV18 and TRBJ2-7; D is perhaps TRBD1 (6 bases). Between the trimmed V and J ends, which lost 5 bases and 5 bases, there was a span of 16 bases. The CDR3 length is 14 residues. Germline lookup yields CDR1 KGHSH and CDR2 LQKENI. Supplemented by reference TRBV18 and TRBJ2-7, the full variable domain reads NAGVMQNPRHLVRRRGQEARLRCSPMKGHSHVYWYRQLPEEGLKFMVYLQKENIIDESGMPKERFSAEFPKEGPSILRIQQVVRGDSAAYFCASSKLGARDEQYFGPGTRLTVT.